This TCR beta chain came from a study of T cell clones after liver transplantation. Overall study context: Tolerant meant at least one year fully off immunosuppression without liver enzymes above twice normal. Blood was drawn pre-transplant, before withdrawal, and after full or failed withdrawal. The study's findings and limits: In most of the 8 subjects, circulating graft-donor-reactive CD4 TCRbeta sequences fell significantly after transplant.

With respect to this clone: As yet, its antigen is unknown.

Here immunoSEQ multiplex PCR was the method, and the copy in TCRdb shows in-frame clones only, minus some. The sample has over 50,000 clones, about four fifths seen once. Unmatched junction bases numbered 12, after V lost 8 bases and J lost 7 bases. Per germline, CDR1 MDHEN and CDR2 SYDVKM. The CDR3 runs 15 residues. The starting material was CD4+ T cells from blood, obtained before liver transplant. This clonotype was sampled from a human donor who received a liver transplant. The chain combines TRBV28 with TRBJ2-2, with TRBD2 matching 8 bases. The CDR3 region is CASSISLAGYGELFF. CDR3 DNA sequence: TGTGCCAGCTCCATTTCTCTAGCGGGCTACGGGGAGCTGTTTTTT.